This note documents a single TCR beta chain sequence. The antigen remains unidentified. Prepared libraries of TCR beta cDNA carried unique molecular identifiers. Researchers reported 400,000 to 550,000 cDNA molecules coming from about 0.98 to 11 million T cells. One entry per CDR3 protein, called by TCRdb with MiXCR from the PCR reads. Among about 820,000 distinct CDR3 sequences, approximately 50% were seen once, and the ten largest hold over 4%. This entry comes from a study of post-analysis software for immune sequencing data. Across the study: Recorded subtypes: relapsing-remitting, secondary progressive, progressive-relapsing; some patients unannotated. Overall study findings and caveats: There was significantly lower normalized Chao1 diversity in multiple sclerosis patients than in controls. TRBV segments more frequent in patients than in controls numbered roughly 5 and included TRBV5-6, TRBV5-1 and TRBV20-1.

Germline V gives CDR1 LGHNT, CDR2 FRNRAP. The V end lost 1 base, the J end lost 3 bases, and 5 bases lay between the germline ends. CDR3 size: 13 residues. Sequences were obtained from blood. This TCR derives from a girl aged 10-17 years with multiple sclerosis. The rearrangement links TRBV12-5 to TRBJ2-3; D unresolved. CDR3 loop: CASGLGETDTQYF. CDR3 nucleotides: TGTGCTAGTGGTTTGGGTGAGACAGATACGCAGTATTTT. Full variable domain (remainder filled in from reference TRBV12-5 and TRBJ2-3): DARVTQTPRHKVTEMGQEVTMRCQPILGHNTVFWYRQTMMQGLELLAYFRNRAPLDDSGMPKDRFSAEMPDATLATLKIQPSEPRDSAVYFCASGLGETDTQYFGPGTRLTVL.